This T cell receptor (beta chain) was sequenced during a study of breast tumors, draining lymph nodes, adjacent tissues. Breast cancer patients provided tissue from their axillary draining lymph nodes. This clonotype was found many times. The CDR3 has 17 amino acids. The ends were cut back, 6 bases at V and 0 bases at J, with 18 bases in the middle. CDR1 is LNHDA, CDR2 SQIVND, per germline (reference sequence). TCRdb used MiXCR to reprocess the multiplex PCR reads, holding one entry per CDR3 protein. Of 190,000 or so distinct CDR3 sequences detected, around 33% appear once; the ten largest clones hold about 4.3%.

The chain employs TRBV19 and TRBJ1-3; possible D gene TRBD1, 5 bases. This clonotype was obtained from a female donor with breast cancer. Some clones in this sample may be carry-over from other donors' samples. Sequencing input: axillary lymph node tissue. In DNA form, the CDR3 reads TGTGCCAGTAGCCCCCCGGGGGGAACTTACTCTGGAAACACCATATATTTT. Its translation is CASSPPGGTYSGNTIYF.